These T cell receptor beta chains were read from a single sample in a study of patients and donors after allogeneic stem cell transplantation. Using its own MiXCR run on the RT-PCR reads, TCRdb lists one record per CDR3 protein. The sample has about 230,000 distinct CDR3 sequences, 13% to 15% seen once. The sample taken for sequencing was blood, either unsorted or a sorted T cell fraction (not recorded which). These receptors came from a human donor who was either an allogeneic HSCT recipient or a stem cell or donor lymphocyte infusion donor (not recorded which). It is not recorded whose cells these are; they may come from a transplant donor. Each CDR3 is given with its conserved first and last residue. D genes are given only for firm matches. The listing skips clone size in some rows; elsewhere it reads once, few, many or a size class.

D	V	size	J	DNA	CDR3
-	TRBV5-6	few	TRBJ1-1	TGTGCCAGCAGCCTTTTGGGGGGGGCGAACACTGAAGCTTTCTTT	CASSLLGGANTEAFF
-	TRBV2	-	TRBJ2-7	TGTGCCAGCAGTGTAAACAGGCTCTACGAGCAGTACTTC	CASSVNRLYEQYF
-	TRBV3-1	-	TRBJ2-5	TGTGCCAGCAGCCAAACGGTTACAGGGCAAGAGACCCAGTACTTC	CASSQTVTGQETQYF
-	TRBV6-1	-	TRBJ1-1	TGTGCCGGATTTGACAGGCCGCAAAACACTGAAGCTTTCTTT	CAGFDRPQNTEAFF
TRBD1	TRBV6-1	-	TRBJ1-1	TGTGCCAGCAGTCTGGACAGGGAGAACACTGAAGCTTTCTTT	CASSLDRENTEAFF
-	TRBV7-2	once	TRBJ2-5	TGTGCCAGCAGCTTAGTAAGGTTTGAGACCCAGTACTTC	CASSLVRFETQYF
-	TRBV30	-	TRBJ1-1	TGTGCCTGGAGCTCATATCCAGGGGTGAACACTGAAGCTTTCTTT	CAWSSYPGVNTEAFF
TRBD2	TRBV6-1	many	TRBJ2-5	TGTGCCAGCAGGATCCTAGCGGGAGGGAACCAAGAGACCCAGTACTTC	CASRILAGGNQETQYF
-	TRBV2	few	TRBJ2-7	TGTGCCAGCAGTGACGTCAATCGCCCAAGCTCCTACGAGCAGTACTTC	CASSDVNRPSSYEQYF
-	TRBV20-1	few	TRBJ2-2	TGCAGTGCTAGTAAGGGGAAGGGCACCGGGGAGCTGTTTTTT	CSASKGKGTGELFF
TRBD1	TRBV30	-	TRBJ1-1	TGTGCCTGGACCCCGGACAGGGGCACTGAAGCTTTCTTT	CAWTPDRGTEAFF
TRBD1	TRBV7-9	few	TRBJ2-1	TGTGCCAGCAGCCCGCGACAGGGGGCATTCAATGAGCAGTTCTTC	CASSPRQGAFNEQFF
TRBD2	TRBV6-5	-	TRBJ2-7	TGTGCCAGCAGTTACAGCGGGGCCCGCTACGAGCAGTACTTC	CASSYSGARYEQYF
-	TRBV7-9	many	TRBJ1-1	TGTGCCAGCAGCACCCGGGGACCCCTCGAAGCTTTCTTT	CASSTRGPLEAFF
-	TRBV10-3	-	TRBJ2-2	TGTGCCATCAGCCTCCGGGACACGAACACCGGGGAGCTGTTTTTT	CAISLRDTNTGELFF
-	TRBV10-3	-	TRBJ1-5	TGTGCCATCAGTGAGTCGAGGGACCGAGGGCAGCCCCAGCATTTT	CAISESRDRGQPQHF
-	TRBV5-5	-	TRBJ2-5	TGTGCCAGCAGCTGGTTGCCTCCGGGGGACCAATGGGTTGAGACCCAGTACTTC	CASSWLPPGDQWVETQYF
-	TRBV2	many	TRBJ1-1	TGTGCCAGCAGCGGTCCGAACACTGAAGCTTTCTTT	CASSGPNTEAFF
TRBD1	TRBV24-1	many	TRBJ2-6	TGTGCCACCAGTGAACGAACAGGGGCTGGGGCCAACGTCCTGACTTTC	CATSERTGAGANVLTF
TRBD2	TRBV12-3/TRBV12-4	many	TRBJ2-1	TGTGCCAGCACCGAAATAGCGGGAGGGAAGTACAATGAGCAGTTCTTC	CASTEIAGGKYNEQFF
TRBD1	TRBV12-3/TRBV12-4	few	TRBJ2-3	TGTGCCAGCAGTCGACAGGGCCCTAAAAGCACAGATACGCAGTATTTT	CASSRQGPKSTDTQYF
-	TRBV5-1	-	TRBJ1-5	TGCGCCAGCAGCTTGGACAGTTTTAGCAATCAGCCCCAGCATTTT	CASSLDSFSNQPQHF
-	TRBV5-1	few	TRBJ2-4	TGCGCCAGCAGCTTGGGGGTAGGGATCGGAAACATTCAGTACTTC	CASSLGVGIGNIQYF
TRBD1	TRBV5-1	-	TRBJ2-7	TGCGCCAGCAGTAGGAAGGACAGGGGGCTCTACGAGCAGTACTTC	CASSRKDRGLYEQYF
TRBD1	TRBV30	-	TRBJ2-7	TGTGCCTGGAGCGGTCACAGGGGGGATCCCTACGAGCAGTACTTC	CAWSGHRGDPYEQYF
-	TRBV10-2	-	TRBJ2-1	TGCGCCAGCGGGGAGCAGTTCTTC	CASGEQFF
TRBD1	TRBV12-3/TRBV12-4	many	TRBJ1-5	TGTGCCAGCAGGAAGGGACAGGGGAGCAATCAGCCCCAGCATTTT	CASRKGQGSNQPQHF
TRBD1	TRBV6-1	-	TRBJ1-1	TGTGCCAGCGGACAGGGCATGAACACTGAAGCTTTCTTT	CASGQGMNTEAFF
-	TRBV11-3	many	TRBJ2-1	TGTGCCAGCAGCTCCGGGACCCTTTCCTACAATGAGCAGTTCTTC	CASSSGTLSYNEQFF
-	TRBV5-4	few	TRBJ1-5	TGTGCCAGCAGCTTATCCCCGGGGCCCAATCAGCCCCAGCATTTT	CASSLSPGPNQPQHF
-	TRBV27	-	TRBJ1-1	TGTGCCAGCAGTTTGAACAGGGTGAACACTGAAGCTTTCTTT	CASSLNRVNTEAFF
TRBD2	TRBV11-3	-	TRBJ2-2	TGTGCCAGCAGCCTATACGCGGGAGTAGGCACCGGGGAGCTGTTTTTT	CASSLYAGVGTGELFF
TRBD2	TRBV6-1	many	TRBJ2-1	TGTGCCAGCAGTGAAGGGGCGGGAGTGGCCTACAATGAGCAGTTCTTC	CASSEGAGVAYNEQFF
-	TRBV6-2/TRBV6-3	many	TRBJ2-3	TGTGCCAGCAGTTCGACTAGGAGGGATACGCAGTATTTT	CASSSTRRDTQYF
-	TRBV10-3	-	TRBJ1-3	TGTGCCATCAGTGATCGGGTGAAGGGGTCTGGAAACACCATATATTTT	CAISDRVKGSGNTIYF
TRBD1	TRBV12-3/TRBV12-4	few	TRBJ1-1	TGTGCCAGCAGGGGACAGACGAAGAACACTGAAGCTTTCTTT	CASRGQTKNTEAFF
-	TRBV5-6	few	TRBJ2-5	TGTGCCAGCAGCTTGGAAAGGGGGATCTACCAAGAGACCCAGTACTTC	CASSLERGIYQETQYF
-	TRBV10-3	-	TRBJ2-1	TGTGCCATCAGTGAGGGGAGCTCCTACAATGAGCAGTTCTTC	CAISEGSSYNEQFF
TRBD2	TRBV2	few	TRBJ2-4	TGTGCCAGCAGTTTTCCCAATACTAGCGGACCAGCCAAAAACATTCAGTACTTC	CASSFPNTSGPAKNIQYF
-	TRBV5-1	-	TRBJ2-3	TGCGCCAGCAGCTTGGACGGCGCAAACACAGATACGCAGTATTTT	CASSLDGANTDTQYF
TRBD2	TRBV19	few	TRBJ2-5	TGTGCCAGTAGTCCCTCGGGACTAGCGCAAGAGACCCAGTACTTC	CASSPSGLAQETQYF
-	TRBV2	few	TRBJ1-1	TGTGCCGGACTCCCGGGACACCTGAACACTGAAGCTTTCTTT	CAGLPGHLNTEAFF
TRBD2	TRBV10-3	many	TRBJ2-1	TGTGCCATCAGTGGGGCGACTAGCGGGAGCTATGAGCAGTTCTTC	CAISGATSGSYEQFF
TRBD1	TRBV5-1	-	TRBJ1-6	TGCGCCAGCAGCTCGGATGACAGGGATAAGTCACCCCTCCACTTT	CASSSDDRDKSPLHF
-	TRBV11-2	many	TRBJ1-3	TGTGCCAGCAGGAAACCGGGCGCCGCTGGAAACACCATATATTTT	CASRKPGAAGNTIYF
-	TRBV12-3/TRBV12-4	few	TRBJ1-4	TGTGCCAGCAGTTTAGGGAAGGGGACCTCTAATGAAAAACTGTTTTTT	CASSLGKGTSNEKLFF
-	TRBV3-1	-	TRBJ1-1	TGTGCCAGCAGTCGAGGGGTGAACACTGAAGCTTTCTTT	CASSRGVNTEAFF
TRBD2	TRBV24-1	few	TRBJ2-5	TGTGCCACCAGTGATGACCGGCTAGCGGGAGTTTACTTC	CATSDDRLAGVYF
TRBD1	TRBV19	-	TRBJ1-3	TGTGCCACCGCGGGACAGGTGGATTACACCATATATTTT	CATAGQVDYTIYF
TRBD2	TRBV6-1	-	TRBJ2-7	TGTGCCAGCAGCCCGAACGCGGGGGGCTACGAGCAGTACTTC	CASSPNAGGYEQYF
-	TRBV15	few	TRBJ2-1	TGTGCCACCAGCAGCTTAGCCTCCTACAATGAGCAGTTCTTC	CATSSLASYNEQFF